The clone carrying this T cell receptor beta chain turned up a few times. Its antigen is unidentified. This specimen comes from a study of blood T cells in healthy people across ages. Notes on the study in general: As naive T cell percentage varied, TCR beta diversity correlated strongly with it. Both higher diversity and more naive CD4+ cells marked long-lived donors when set against aged donors.

This CDR3 has 15 residues. The germline V gene encodes CDR1 SEHNR and CDR2 FQNEAQ (reference sequence). The authors drew approximately 10 milliliters of peripheral blood from each donor. Isolating PBMCs gave at least 6.5 million of these cells per sample. The second PCR ran roughly 6 to 11 cycles with a sample-barcoded 5' primer and J-beta primers. A single record per CDR3 protein comes from TCRdb applying MiXCR to the 5' RACE reads. The repertoire holds 600,000 or so distinct CDR3 sequences, with 20% to 25% as singletons. Sequenced material: blood. This rearrangement joins TRBV7-9 to TRBJ2-5; 7 nucleotides align to TRBD1. The DNA end is more similar to TRBJ2-7, so the J call may be wrong. The source is a man between 65 and 80 years old in good health. CDR3 protein: CASSPHLGQTYEQYF. The CDR3 DNA sequence: TGTGCCAGCAGCCCCCACCTGGGACAGACCTACGAGCAGTACTTC.